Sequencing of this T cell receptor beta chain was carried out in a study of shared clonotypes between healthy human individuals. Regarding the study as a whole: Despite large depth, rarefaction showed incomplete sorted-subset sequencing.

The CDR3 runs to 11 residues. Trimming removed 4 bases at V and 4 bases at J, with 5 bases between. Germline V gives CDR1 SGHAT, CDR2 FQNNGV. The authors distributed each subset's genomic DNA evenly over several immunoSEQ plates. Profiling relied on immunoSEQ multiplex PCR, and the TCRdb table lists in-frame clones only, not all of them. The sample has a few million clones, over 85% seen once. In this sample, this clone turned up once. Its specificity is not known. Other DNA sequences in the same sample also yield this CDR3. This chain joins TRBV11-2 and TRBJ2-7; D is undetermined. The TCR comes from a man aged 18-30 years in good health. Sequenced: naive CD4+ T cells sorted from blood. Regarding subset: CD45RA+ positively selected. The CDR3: CASSSRYEQYF. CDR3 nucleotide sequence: TGTGCCAGCAGCTCTCGTTACGAGCAGTACTTC.